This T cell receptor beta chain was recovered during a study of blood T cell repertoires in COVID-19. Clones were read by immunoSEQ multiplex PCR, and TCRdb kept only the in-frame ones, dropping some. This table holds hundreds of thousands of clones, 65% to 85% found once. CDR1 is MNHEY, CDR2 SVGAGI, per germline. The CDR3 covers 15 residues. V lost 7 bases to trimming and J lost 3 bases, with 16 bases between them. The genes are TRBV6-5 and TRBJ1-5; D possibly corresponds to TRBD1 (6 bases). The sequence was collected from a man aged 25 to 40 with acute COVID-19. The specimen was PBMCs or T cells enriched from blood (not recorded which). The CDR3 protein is CASTPLGGSNQPQHF. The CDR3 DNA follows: TGTGCCAGCACCCCCTTAGGGGGTTCCAATCAGCCCCAGCATTTT.